These T cell receptor beta chains were read from a single sample in a study of blood T cell repertoires in COVID-19. This table comes from immunoSEQ multiplex PCR, and its TCRdb copy is limited to in-frame clones, with some not included. The sample includes approximately 170,000 clones, around 81% of them seen just once. Sequencing was performed on peripheral blood. Receptors originate from a man aged 55 to 70 with active or convalescent COVID-19. Both conserved end residues are part of each CDR3. The D gene is left open where the match is weak. Clone size appears in some rows only: once, few, many, or a class for an expanded clone.

D gene: .; clone size: .; CDR3 length: 15; J gene: TRBJ2-7; V gene: TRBV5-1; CDR3 DNA: TGCGCCAGCAGCCAAGGAGGGGTGCCCTCCTACGAGCAGTACTTC; CDR3 protein: CASSQGGVPSYEQYF
D gene: .; clone size: .; CDR3 length: 14; J gene: TRBJ2-7; V gene: TRBV5-4; CDR3 DNA: TGTGCCAGCAGTTTAGACAGATTCTCCTACGAGCAGTACTTC; CDR3 protein: CASSLDRFSYEQYF
D gene: TRBD2; clone size: .; CDR3 length: 16; J gene: TRBJ2-1; V gene: TRBV3-1/TRBV3-2; CDR3 DNA: TGTGCCAGCAGCCAACTCCTTAGCGGGGGATACAATGAGCAGTTCTTC; CDR3 protein: CASSQLLSGGYNEQFF
D gene: .; clone size: .; CDR3 length: 16; J gene: TRBJ1-3; V gene: TRBV5-1; CDR3 DNA: TGCGCCAGCAGCTTGGCCGGGGGGCTAGGAGGAAACACCATATATTTT; CDR3 protein: CASSLAGGLGGNTIYF
D gene: .; clone size: few; CDR3 length: 16; J gene: TRBJ1-1; V gene: TRBV2; CDR3 DNA: TGTGCCAGCAACACCCCCGGGGGGGGGCGGTACACTGAAGCTTTCTTT; CDR3 protein: CASNTPGGGRYTEAFF
D gene: TRBD2; clone size: few; CDR3 length: 15; J gene: TRBJ2-7; V gene: TRBV6-5; CDR3 DNA: TGTGCCAGCAGACGACTAGCGGGGGGGCTTTACGAGCAGTACTTC; CDR3 protein: CASRRLAGGLYEQYF
D gene: TRBD1; clone size: .; CDR3 length: 12; J gene: TRBJ1-2; V gene: TRBV9; CDR3 DNA: TGTGCCAGCAGCAAGAGGACAGGCGGCTACACCTTC; CDR3 protein: CASSKRTGGYTF
D gene: .; clone size: .; CDR3 length: 16; J gene: TRBJ1-6; V gene: TRBV2; CDR3 DNA: TGTGCCAGCAGTGATGGGAGGGGTTCCTATAATTCACCCCTCCACTTT; CDR3 protein: CASSDGRGSYNSPLHF
D gene: TRBD1; clone size: .; CDR3 length: 16; J gene: TRBJ1-5; V gene: TRBV28; CDR3 DNA: TGTGCCAGCAGTGCCGGGACAGCAATCAGCAATCAGCCCCAGCATTTT; CDR3 protein: CASSAGTAISNQPQHF
D gene: TRBD2; clone size: once; CDR3 length: 16; J gene: TRBJ2-5; V gene: TRBV7-3; CDR3 DNA: TGTGCCAGCAGCTTAAACGGGCGGGGGGTCCAAGAGACCCAGTACTTC; CDR3 protein: CASSLNGRGVQETQYF
D gene: .; clone size: .; CDR3 length: 13; J gene: TRBJ1-3; V gene: TRBV12-3/TRBV12-4; CDR3 DNA: TGTGCCAGCAGTTTCGCGGAGGGAAACACCATATATTTT; CDR3 protein: CASSFAEGNTIYF
D gene: TRBD2; clone size: .; CDR3 length: 18; J gene: TRBJ2-2; V gene: TRBV3-1/TRBV3-2; CDR3 DNA: TGTGCCAGCAGCCAAGCCCTAGGAGCGGGGGGTATCACCGGGGAGCTGTTTTTT; CDR3 protein: CASSQALGAGGITGELFF
D gene: .; clone size: .; CDR3 length: 13; J gene: TRBJ1-1; V gene: TRBV12-3/TRBV12-4; CDR3 DNA: TGTGCCAGCAGTCTGCGGCCGGGGACTGAAGCTTTCTTT; CDR3 protein: CASSLRPGTEAFF
D gene: .; clone size: .; CDR3 length: 14; J gene: TRBJ2-2; V gene: TRBV6-5; CDR3 DNA: TGTGCCAGCAAACTACAGGGAACCACCGGGGAGCTGTTTTTT; CDR3 protein: CASKLQGTTGELFF
D gene: .; clone size: .; CDR3 length: 15; J gene: TRBJ2-1; V gene: TRBV5-6; CDR3 DNA: TGTGCCAGCAGCTTGGAAGTCAGGGTTGGGGATGAGCAGTTCTTC; CDR3 protein: CASSLEVRVGDEQFF
D gene: .; clone size: many; CDR3 length: 13; J gene: TRBJ1-2; V gene: TRBV4-1; CDR3 DNA: TGCGCCAGCAGCCGAGGGCTGAACTATGGCTACACCTTC; CDR3 protein: CASSRGLNYGYTF
D gene: .; clone size: .; CDR3 length: 15; J gene: TRBJ1-5; V gene: TRBV5-4; CDR3 DNA: TGTGCCAGCAGCTTGGGTGGACAGTCCAATCAGCCCCAGCATTTT; CDR3 protein: CASSLGGQSNQPQHF
D gene: TRBD1; clone size: .; CDR3 length: 14; J gene: TRBJ2-7; V gene: TRBV5-1; CDR3 DNA: TGCGCCAGCAGCTCGGGACAGGCCTCGGGGGAGCAGTACTTC; CDR3 protein: CASSSGQASGEQYF
D gene: .; clone size: .; CDR3 length: 14; J gene: TRBJ2-3; V gene: TRBV6-1; CDR3 DNA: TGTGCCAGCAGTGAAGTTACTTCGGGAGATACGCAGTATTTT; CDR3 protein: CASSEVTSGDTQYF
D gene: .; clone size: .; CDR3 length: 16; J gene: TRBJ1-2; V gene: TRBV7-2; CDR3 DNA: TGTGCCAGCAGACAGAGGGGGTTAGGAAACCGCTATGGCTACACCTTC; CDR3 protein: CASRQRGLGNRYGYTF
D gene: .; clone size: .; CDR3 length: 16; J gene: TRBJ2-3; V gene: TRBV6-4; CDR3 DNA: TGTGCCAGCAGTGGTGATCGGGAGCTATGCACAGATACGCAGTATTTT; CDR3 protein: CASSGDRELCTDTQYF
D gene: TRBD1; clone size: .; CDR3 length: 12; J gene: TRBJ1-1; V gene: TRBV6-5; CDR3 DNA: TGTGCCAGCAGGGGGACAGGGACCGAAGCTTTCTTT; CDR3 protein: CASRGTGTEAFF
D gene: .; clone size: .; CDR3 length: 13; J gene: TRBJ1-2; V gene: TRBV5-6; CDR3 DNA: TGTGCCAGCAGCTTGGCGGGGAACTATGGCTACACCTTC; CDR3 protein: CASSLAGNYGYTF
D gene: TRBD2; clone size: .; CDR3 length: 14; J gene: TRBJ2-5; V gene: TRBV6-5; CDR3 DNA: TGTGCCAGCAACTCCGGGACTACCCAAGAGACCCAGTACTTC; CDR3 protein: CASNSGTTQETQYF